What follows describes a single T cell receptor beta chain. At least ten counts were recorded for this clonotype. Its antigen is not yet known. Base qualities are not provided; no much larger clone lies one nucleotide away. The TCR beta CDR3 regions were amplified from RNA transcripts. The first round of RT-PCR for the TCR CDR3 was performed with the HTBI primer set and the Qiagen OneStep RT-PCR kit. Libraries were constructed in a second round of multiplex PCR, after which size selection and purification were carried out. Paired-end sequencing of the libraries was performed with 100 bp reads on an Illumina HiSeq2000. The authors' analysis ran thus. Raw data were processed with SOAPnuke, discarding reads with adapters, uncalled bases, mean Phred below 15, or no exact constant-primer or identifier match. COPE v1.2.5 was used to merge the high-quality paired reads, and each unique nucleotide sequence was defined as a clonotype. MiTCR v1.1 was used to align clonotypes to the IMGT TRBV, TRBD and TRBJ reference segments. Only V-J combinations with frequency above 0.0001, covering about 99% of repertoires, were analysed. A TCS score was defined as the ratio of F50 (clonal expansion) to E x V (chaos), with BLOSUM62-based TCRdist applied between CDR3 peptides within each V-J. Welch's t-statistics and random forest reduced 500 to 650 V-J features to about 13, which were used in a naive Bayes classifier (R e1071). TCRdb ran its own pipeline on the public reads, namely fastp trimming at Q25 and MiXCR clone calling, and kept in-frame beta chains. Under each unique CDR3 protein, matching rows form one entry showing the most common genes and DNA. TCRdb's processing, not the study's, gives the V and J calls here. Recorded for this sample are around 340,000 distinct CDR3 sequences; roughly 20% of them occurred a single time. The biggest ten clones account for roughly 15% of the sample.

The sample belongs to a study of T cells in Graves' hyperthyroidism and ophthalmopathy (dated 2019 in TCRdb). For context, the study as a whole: Peripheral blood was collected at initial diagnosis, before any treatment. To identify distinguishing TCR V-J signatures, a discovery cohort of about 100 patients was used, comprising some 45 with Graves' ophthalmopathy and under 60 with stable Graves' hyperthyroidism. The roughly 100 discovery patients were randomly divided into training and test sets at a 7:3 ratio. In addition, the study compared T-cell repertoires in thyroid tissue and in blood from a handful of Graves' hyperthyroidism patients. Once sampling was done, hyperthyroidism patients were given methimazole at a starting dose of 30 mg daily, whereas ophthalmopathy patients were given high-dose intravenous methylprednisolone. Prospective prediction of ophthalmopathy was tested in an independent validation cohort consisting of 18 to 20 hyperthyroidism patients and about 17 patients who later progressed to ophthalmopathy. The paper reports TCR Vbeta CDR3 sequencing of some 140 peripheral blood samples: 40 to 45 ophthalmopathy, 75 to 80 hyperthyroidism and around 17 progressor patients. Study-wide conclusions, independent of this receptor: During validation, the model predicted progression to ophthalmopathy a median of roughly 7.1 months ahead of onset, with roughly 65% sensitivity and 72.22% specificity. A model built on a 13 V-J signature distinguished ophthalmopathy from stable hyperthyroidism, reaching approximately 89% sensitivity and approximately 83% specificity in cross-validation and 80%/75% in testing. Sample size was not statistically predetermined, and blinding of investigators to group allocation was not performed. Blood samples also contained most of the expanded thyroid clonotypes (frequency above 0.001), which suggests that blood repertoires may reflect thyroid immune responses.

Ophthalmopathy patients had moderately to severely active disease, with a Clinical Activity Score of 3 or more, a NOSPECS grade of 4 or more, and a disease duration of less than 3 months. Patients with uncontrolled infections, other autoimmune diseases, pregnancy or lactation were excluded. Diagnoses were based on clinical symptoms, serum thyroxine and TRAb, thyroid ultrasound and orbital computed tomography. PBMCs were isolated from about 10 ml of fresh peripheral blood by Ficoll-Paque density gradient centrifugation. Total RNA was extracted using Trizol reagent, and RNA quality was assessed on an Agilent 2100 Bioanalyzer. Deletion took 4 bases off V and 5 bases off J, with a span of 8 bases between the germline ends. The germline V gene specifies MDHEN as CDR1 and SYDVKM as CDR2. Counted from cysteine to phenylalanine, this CDR3 has 12 amino acids. Left in the record is the CDR3 DNA by itself, 36 bases read in frame from the first base.

Sequencing was done on a sample of blood. The sequence came from a woman between 35 and 50 years old with Graves' ophthalmopathy. Recombination joined TRBV28 with TRBJ1-2, with the D gene call left open. The CDR3 reads as follows: CASSSLGYGYTF. The DNA is TGTGCCAGCAGTTCCCTAGGATATGGCTACACCTTC.